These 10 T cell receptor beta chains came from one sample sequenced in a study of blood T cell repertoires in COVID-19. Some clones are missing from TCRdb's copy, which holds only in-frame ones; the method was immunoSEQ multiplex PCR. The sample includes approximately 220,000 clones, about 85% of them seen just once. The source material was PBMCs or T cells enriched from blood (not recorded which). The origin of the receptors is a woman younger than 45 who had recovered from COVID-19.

The CDR3 sequence is CASSPGLAGGTDTQYF. CDR3 nucleotides: TGCGCCAGCAGCCCCGGACTAGCGGGGGGCACAGATACGCAGTATTTT. The gene calls are TRBV4-1 and TRBJ2-3, with TRBD2 matching 13 bases. The J segment lost 1 base and the V segment lost 4 bases, leaving 2 bases of the junction unmatched. Germline V gene sequence: CDR1 MGHRA, CDR2 YSYEKL. CDR3 length equals 16 residues.

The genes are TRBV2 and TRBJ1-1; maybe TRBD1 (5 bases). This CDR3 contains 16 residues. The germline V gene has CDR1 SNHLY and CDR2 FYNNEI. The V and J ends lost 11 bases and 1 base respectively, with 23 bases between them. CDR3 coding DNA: TGTGCCGGACAACAGACAGACGCCGTGGGGAACACTGAAGCTTTCTTT. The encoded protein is CAGQQTDAVGNTEAFF.

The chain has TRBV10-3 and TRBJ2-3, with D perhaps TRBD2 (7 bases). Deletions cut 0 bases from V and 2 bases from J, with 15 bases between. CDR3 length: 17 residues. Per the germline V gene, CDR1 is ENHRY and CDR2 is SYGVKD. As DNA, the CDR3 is TGTGCCATCAGTGAGTCGGCTGCGGGGGCCAACACAGATACGCAGTATTTT. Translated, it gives CAISESAAGANTDTQYF.

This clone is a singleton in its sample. Here the CDR3 DNA reads TGCGCCAGCAGCTTGGCACAACCTTATGGCTACACCTTC. This translates into CASSLAQPYGYTF. The V call is TRBV5-1, the J call TRBJ1-2, with D unclear. The V gene's germline CDR1 is SGHRS and CDR2 YFSETQ. V was pared by 0 bases and J by 5 bases, with 8 bases between. This CDR3 is 13 amino acids long.

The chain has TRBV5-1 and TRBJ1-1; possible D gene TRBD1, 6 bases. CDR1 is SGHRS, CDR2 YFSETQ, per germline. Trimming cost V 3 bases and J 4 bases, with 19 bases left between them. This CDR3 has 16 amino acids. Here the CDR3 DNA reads TGCGCCAGCAGCTGGGGGCCAGGGGATTCCGGCACTGAAGCTTTCTTT. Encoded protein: CASSWGPGDSGTEAFF. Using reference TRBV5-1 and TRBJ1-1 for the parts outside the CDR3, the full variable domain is KAGVTQTPRYLIKTRGQQVTLSCSPISGHRSVSWYQQTPGQGLQFLFEYFSETQRNKGNFPGRFSGRQFSNSRSEMNVSTLELGDSALYLCASSWGPGDSGTEAFFGQGTRLTVV.

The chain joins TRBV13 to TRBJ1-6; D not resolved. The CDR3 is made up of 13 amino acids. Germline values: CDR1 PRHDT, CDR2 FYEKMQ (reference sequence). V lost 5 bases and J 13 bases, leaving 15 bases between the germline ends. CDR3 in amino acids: CASSLKYILPLHF. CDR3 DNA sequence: TGTGCCAGCAGCCTCAAGTACATCCTCCCCCTCCACTTT.

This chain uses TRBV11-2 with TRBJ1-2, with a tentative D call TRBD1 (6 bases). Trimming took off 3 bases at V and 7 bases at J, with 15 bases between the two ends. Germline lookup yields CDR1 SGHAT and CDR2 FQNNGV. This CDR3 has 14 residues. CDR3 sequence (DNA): TGTGCCAGCAGCTTCACAACAGGGTCGGGTGGCTACACCTTC. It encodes CASSFTTGSGGYTF.

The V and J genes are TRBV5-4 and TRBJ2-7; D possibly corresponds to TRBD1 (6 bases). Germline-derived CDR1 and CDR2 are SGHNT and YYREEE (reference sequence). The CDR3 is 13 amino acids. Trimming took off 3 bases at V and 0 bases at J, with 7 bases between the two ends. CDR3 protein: CASSSDSSYEQYF. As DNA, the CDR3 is TGTGCCAGCAGCTCGGACAGCTCCTACGAGCAGTACTTC.

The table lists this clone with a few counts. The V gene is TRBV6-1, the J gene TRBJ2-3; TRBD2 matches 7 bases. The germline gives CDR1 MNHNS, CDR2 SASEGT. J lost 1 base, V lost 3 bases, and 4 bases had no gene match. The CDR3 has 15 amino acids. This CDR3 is CASSEGGTGTDTQYF. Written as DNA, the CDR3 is TGTGCCAGCAGTGAGGGGGGGACGGGCACAGATACGCAGTATTTT.

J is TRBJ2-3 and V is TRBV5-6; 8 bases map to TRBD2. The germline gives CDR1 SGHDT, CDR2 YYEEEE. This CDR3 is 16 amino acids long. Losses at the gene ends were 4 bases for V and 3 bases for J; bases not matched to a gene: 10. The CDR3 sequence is CASSMSGAGGTDTQYF. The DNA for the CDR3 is TGTGCCAGCAGCATGAGTGGGGCGGGGGGTACAGATACGCAGTATTTT.